This is a list of T cell receptor beta chains from one sample in a study of blood T cell repertoires in COVID-19. Generated by immunoSEQ multiplex PCR, the TCRdb table keeps only in-frame clones and is missing some. This sample has fewer than 350,000 clones, with around 81% found just once. Material for sequencing was peripheral blood. The receptors here all came from a woman between 45 and 65 years old with active or convalescent COVID-19. The CDR3 runs from the conserved cysteine through the conserved F or W. Each record gives: V gene, J gene, CDR3 protein.

V gene: TRBV5-4
J gene: TRBJ1-4
CDR3 protein: CASSSGRADEKLFF

V gene: TRBV18
J gene: TRBJ1-1
CDR3 protein: CASSRDRKNTEAFF

V gene: TRBV28
J gene: TRBJ2-7
CDR3 protein: CASRLTGGSHEQYF

V gene: TRBV11-3
J gene: TRBJ1-2
CDR3 protein: CASSQDGGGGYTF

V gene: TRBV6-5
J gene: TRBJ2-3
CDR3 protein: CASRPTAREADTQYF

V gene: TRBV5-1
J gene: TRBJ2-5
CDR3 protein: CASSLRIAGGGLRETQYF

V gene: TRBV2
J gene: TRBJ1-4
CDR3 protein: CAVEQGTTNEKLFF

V gene: TRBV2
J gene: TRBJ1-6
CDR3 protein: CASRGTADNSPLHF

V gene: TRBV5-1
J gene: TRBJ2-5
CDR3 protein: CASSPEIGETQYF

V gene: TRBV20-1
J gene: TRBJ1-2
CDR3 protein: CSASYTDRGGYGYTF

V gene: TRBV5-8
J gene: TRBJ2-7
CDR3 protein: CASSWSSYEQYF

V gene: TRBV5-6
J gene: TRBJ2-5
CDR3 protein: CASSSAQGGETQYF

V gene: TRBV2
J gene: TRBJ1-1
CDR3 protein: CASRIQGKGTEAFF

V gene: TRBV3-1/TRBV3-2
J gene: TRBJ2-1
CDR3 protein: CASSPSGGGTEQFF

V gene: TRBV18
J gene: TRBJ2-3
CDR3 protein: CASSRTSGLTDTQYF

V gene: TRBV15
J gene: TRBJ1-5
CDR3 protein: CATTTRRDRGSSNQPQHF

V gene: TRBV3-1/TRBV3-2
J gene: TRBJ2-7
CDR3 protein: CASSSRTGPPYEQYF

V gene: TRBV7-9
J gene: TRBJ1-2
CDR3 protein: CASSLQGAYGYTF

V gene: TRBV5-6
J gene: TRBJ2-6
CDR3 protein: CASSLGADGVLTF

V gene: TRBV9
J gene: TRBJ2-1
CDR3 protein: CASSPRGQGSYNEQFF

V gene: TRBV18
J gene: TRBJ2-1
CDR3 protein: CASSPTVAFDNEQFF

V gene: TRBV4-2
J gene: TRBJ1-5
CDR3 protein: CASSQGRQGGQPQHF

V gene: TRBV18
J gene: TRBJ2-7
CDR3 protein: CASSLEGTGGFEQYF

V gene: TRBV30
J gene: TRBJ1-4
CDR3 protein: CAWSVTSRQGARWSEKLFF

V gene: TRBV5-1
J gene: TRBJ2-3
CDR3 protein: CASSSDRTDTQYF

V gene: TRBV18
J gene: TRBJ1-1
CDR3 protein: CASSGGQGNTEAFF

V gene: TRBV27
J gene: TRBJ1-2
CDR3 protein: CASSLTPTGAYGYTF

V gene: TRBV12-3/TRBV12-4
J gene: TRBJ1-1
CDR3 protein: CASSWTGNTEAFF

V gene: TRBV21-1
J gene: TRBJ2-1
CDR3 protein: CASRGRLAESNEQFF

V gene: TRBV7-9
J gene: TRBJ1-2
CDR3 protein: CASSLTVNYGYTF

V gene: TRBV5-4
J gene: TRBJ2-7
CDR3 protein: CASSLGTSIKQYF

V gene: TRBV3-1/TRBV3-2
J gene: TRBJ2-7
CDR3 protein: CASSQELPSLSYEQYF

V gene: TRBV11-3
J gene: TRBJ2-1
CDR3 protein: CASSLLQGCFYNEQFF

V gene: TRBV4-2
J gene: TRBJ1-4
CDR3 protein: CASSPPLGQGGEKLFF

V gene: TRBV3-1/TRBV3-2
J gene: TRBJ2-5
CDR3 protein: CASTPRGRGETQYF

V gene: TRBV6-1
J gene: TRBJ2-5
CDR3 protein: CASSEQGRRETQYF

V gene: TRBV6-5
J gene: TRBJ1-1
CDR3 protein: CATSVRGTDTEAFF

V gene: TRBV27
J gene: TRBJ2-4
CDR3 protein: CASSPKTGVPSVTKNIQYF

V gene: TRBV19
J gene: TRBJ2-1
CDR3 protein: CASSQLAGGRYEQFF

V gene: TRBV4-2
J gene: TRBJ2-7
CDR3 protein: CASSQGTTGIDEQYF

V gene: TRBV7-8
J gene: TRBJ1-1
CDR3 protein: CASSSRVTGGRTEAFF

V gene: TRBV19
J gene: TRBJ2-1
CDR3 protein: CASSITSGSTYNEQFF

V gene: TRBV7-2
J gene: TRBJ2-1
CDR3 protein: CASSLAGGRGNEQFF

V gene: TRBV19
J gene: TRBJ2-1
CDR3 protein: CASSMGISPYNEQFF

V gene: TRBV10-1
J gene: TRBJ2-1
CDR3 protein: CASPGRRHAYNEQFF

V gene: TRBV23-1
J gene: TRBJ2-7
CDR3 protein: CASTADLPRPRRLYEQYF